This T cell receptor beta chain was captured in a study of T-cell memory formation after mild COVID-19. V was pared by 5 bases and J by 0 bases, with 16 bases between. The CDR3 extends over 16 amino acids. From germline, CDR1 is SGHVS and CDR2 FQNEAQ. Worth noting for this clonotype: Its antigen is still unknown.

One entry per CDR3 protein, called by TCRdb with MiXCR from the 5' RACE reads. Altogether 4,000 to 5,000 distinct CDR3 sequences are present, about 42% being singletons, with the ten largest covering 2.6%. General observations from the study: Day 15 to 85 contracting clones showed balanced CD4/CD8; day 15 to 37 expanders favored CD4+.

The clonotype comes from an adult who had mild COVID-19 (a few samples of this study predate the infection). Cell type and time point are not known. The sample was PBMCs or a T cell subset sorted from them (not recorded which). This chain connects TRBV7-8 to TRBJ1-2; D possibly corresponds to TRBD1 (5 bases). CDR3 region: CASSLGQAWANYGYTF. The DNA of the CDR3 is TGTGCCAGCAGCCTCGGACAAGCCTGGGCTAACTATGGCTACACCTTC.